This T cell receptor (beta chain) was sequenced for a study of shared clonotypes between healthy human individuals. Clones were read by immunoSEQ multiplex PCR, and TCRdb kept only the in-frame ones, dropping some. The table lists some 1 million clones, roughly 70% of them singletons. CD45RA-negative memory and CD45RA+ naive subsets were split from the CD4+ cells. Notes on the study in general: Clonotypes shared by all four sorted-subset donors had higher generation probabilities than non-shared clonotypes. Large depth notwithstanding, sorted-subset sequencing proved incomplete by rarefaction.

Comments on this clone: No antigen is known for it.

The specimen sequenced was memory CD4+ T cells sorted from blood. Indicated subset: CD45RA-negative fraction. This sequence originates from a man between 18 and 35 years old in good health.

The CDR3 region is CASSQAPGSSGSSYEQYF. Here the CDR3 DNA reads TGCGCCAGCAGCCAAGCGCCTGGATCTAGCGGTAGCTCCTACGAGCAGTACTTC. The V gene is TRBV4-3, the J gene TRBJ2-7, with 7 bases identical to TRBD2. The germline V gene encodes CDR1 LGHNA and CDR2 YSLEER. The CDR3 totals 18 residues. J gave up 0 bases and V 1 base, and 12 bases lay outside the gene matches.